A selection of T cell receptor beta chains follows, all from one sample in a study of T-cell reconstitution after alpha-beta-depleted transplantation in children. Using its own MiXCR run on the PCR reads, TCRdb lists one record per CDR3 protein. This table holds over 150,000 distinct CDR3 sequences, about 6.3% found once. The sequencing here drew on PBMCs from the stem cell graft donor, taken from the stem cell graft. Receptors were obtained from a human donor who donated a stem cell graft to a child with Wiskott-Aldrich syndrome. CDR3s include the opening cysteine and the closing phenylalanine or tryptophan. A D gene is named only where the DNA matches it firmly. Clone size is shown for a subset of rows, as once, few, many or a class of expanded clone.

clone size: many; J gene: TRBJ1-1; D gene: .; V gene: TRBV5-1; CDR3 DNA: TGCGCCAGCAGACGGATGGGGGGCGAGGACACTGAAGCTTTCTTT; CDR3 protein: CASRRMGGEDTEAFF
clone size: few; J gene: TRBJ2-3; D gene: .; V gene: TRBV23-1; CDR3 DNA: TGCGCCAGCATTGCAAAGCTACGGTCCACAGATACGCAGTATTTT; CDR3 protein: CASIAKLRSTDTQYF
clone size: many; J gene: TRBJ2-3; D gene: .; V gene: TRBV5-6; CDR3 DNA: TGTGCCAGCAGCTTGGGCTTTCCTAGCACAGATACGCAGTATTTT; CDR3 protein: CASSLGFPSTDTQYF
clone size: many; J gene: TRBJ1-2; D gene: TRBD1; V gene: TRBV20-1; CDR3 DNA: TGCAGTGCGAAGACAGGGGTTCGTGGCTACACCTTC; CDR3 protein: CSAKTGVRGYTF
clone size: few; J gene: TRBJ2-7; D gene: TRBD2; V gene: TRBV5-1; CDR3 DNA: TGCGCCAGCAGCTTGGCCCTCGGTGGGCTAGCGGGAGAACTTCACCACGAGCAGTACTTC; CDR3 protein: CASSLALGGLAGELHHEQYF
clone size: .; J gene: TRBJ1-2; D gene: TRBD1; V gene: TRBV7-2; CDR3 DNA: TGTGCCAGCAATGACAGGGGCTATGGCTACACCTTC; CDR3 protein: CASNDRGYGYTF
clone size: many; J gene: TRBJ2-1; D gene: .; V gene: TRBV5-6; CDR3 DNA: TGTGCCAGCAGCTTTGAGACAGTGAGTAGCTCCTACAATGAGCAGTTCTTC; CDR3 protein: CASSFETVSSSYNEQFF
clone size: .; J gene: TRBJ2-7; D gene: .; V gene: TRBV5-1; CDR3 DNA: TGCGCCAGCAGCTTGTTATCCGGAAGCTCCTACGAGCAGTACTTC; CDR3 protein: CASSLLSGSSYEQYF
clone size: many; J gene: TRBJ2-5; D gene: TRBD1; V gene: TRBV12-3/TRBV12-4; CDR3 DNA: TGTGCCAGCAGTGCAAGACAGGGGGAGGGAGAGACCCAGTACTTC; CDR3 protein: CASSARQGEGETQYF
clone size: many; J gene: TRBJ2-1; D gene: TRBD2; V gene: TRBV4-3; CDR3 DNA: TGCGCCAGCAGCCACCTAGCGGGAGGAAAGAATGAGCAGTTCTTC; CDR3 protein: CASSHLAGGKNEQFF
clone size: many; J gene: TRBJ2-3; D gene: .; V gene: TRBV6-1; CDR3 DNA: TGTGCCAGCGCTCTATTCACGCGGGACACAGATACGCAGTATTTT; CDR3 protein: CASALFTRDTDTQYF
clone size: many; J gene: TRBJ1-2; D gene: .; V gene: TRBV15; CDR3 DNA: TGTGCCACCAGCAGAGATAGAGAGACGAAGTATGGCTACACCTTC; CDR3 protein: CATSRDRETKYGYTF
clone size: many; J gene: TRBJ2-1; D gene: TRBD2; V gene: TRBV9; CDR3 DNA: TGTGCCAGCAGCCCGGGGGGGGATGGCTACAATGAGCAGTTCTTC; CDR3 protein: CASSPGGDGYNEQFF
clone size: many; J gene: TRBJ1-2; D gene: .; V gene: TRBV12-3/TRBV12-4; CDR3 DNA: TGTGCCAGCAGTTTTAGGTCTGGCTACACCTTC; CDR3 protein: CASSFRSGYTF
clone size: many; J gene: TRBJ1-1; D gene: .; V gene: TRBV12-3/TRBV12-4; CDR3 DNA: TGTGCCAGCAGTTTATCGATAGAGAAAGCTTTCTTT; CDR3 protein: CASSLSIEKAFF
clone size: .; J gene: TRBJ2-1; D gene: .; V gene: TRBV24-1; CDR3 DNA: TGTGCCACCAGTGAGGAGGGGCTATTCTCGGGTAAAGGGGAAGATGAGCAGTTCTTC; CDR3 protein: CATSEEGLFSGKGEDEQFF
clone size: .; J gene: TRBJ2-1; D gene: .; V gene: TRBV3-1; CDR3 DNA: TGTGCCAGCAGCCAAGATGTCCGGGAGTCGGGTGAGCAGTTCTTC; CDR3 protein: CASSQDVRESGEQFF
clone size: many; J gene: TRBJ2-3; D gene: .; V gene: TRBV7-2; CDR3 DNA: TGTGCCAGCAGCTTAGGTAGACAAGATACGCAGTATTTT; CDR3 protein: CASSLGRQDTQYF
clone size: many; J gene: TRBJ2-5; D gene: TRBD2; V gene: TRBV12-3/TRBV12-4; CDR3 DNA: TGTGCCAGCAGCGGGAGGCTTGGGGAGACCCAGTACTTC; CDR3 protein: CASSGRLGETQYF
clone size: many; J gene: TRBJ2-1; D gene: .; V gene: TRBV20-1; CDR3 DNA: TGCAGTGCTCACGATACAATGCGCAATGAGCAGTTCTTC; CDR3 protein: CSAHDTMRNEQFF
clone size: few; J gene: TRBJ1-1; D gene: TRBD1; V gene: TRBV18; CDR3 DNA: TGTGCCAGCTCACGGGACAGGGGGAACCGAGGAGCTTTCTTT; CDR3 protein: CASSRDRGNRGAFF
clone size: many; J gene: TRBJ1-3; D gene: .; V gene: TRBV7-8; CDR3 DNA: TGTGCCAGCAGCTTAGGCCCTGGAAACACCATATATTTT; CDR3 protein: CASSLGPGNTIYF
clone size: many; J gene: TRBJ2-7; D gene: .; V gene: TRBV5-1; CDR3 DNA: TGCGCCAGCAGCCTCTATAACTCCTACGAGCAGTACTTC; CDR3 protein: CASSLYNSYEQYF
clone size: many; J gene: TRBJ2-7; D gene: .; V gene: TRBV5-1; CDR3 DNA: TGCGCCAGCAGCTTGTTGACCGCGGATGTGTACGAGCAGTACTTC; CDR3 protein: CASSLLTADVYEQYF
clone size: few; J gene: TRBJ1-2; D gene: .; V gene: TRBV30; CDR3 DNA: TGTGCCTGGAGCTGGGGGGCCGATGGCTACACCTTC; CDR3 protein: CAWSWGADGYTF
clone size: many; J gene: TRBJ1-1; D gene: .; V gene: TRBV20-1; CDR3 DNA: TGCAGTGCTAGAGGGGACACTGAAGCTTTCTTT; CDR3 protein: CSARGDTEAFF
clone size: many; J gene: TRBJ2-7; D gene: TRBD1; V gene: TRBV5-1; CDR3 DNA: TGCGCCAGCAGCTCGGGGACAGGGGGCAACGAGCAGTACTTC; CDR3 protein: CASSSGTGGNEQYF
clone size: .; J gene: TRBJ2-7; D gene: TRBD1; V gene: TRBV10-3; CDR3 DNA: TGTGCCTCCCAAGGGGGCCTGTCAAACTCGGGGCAGTACTTC; CDR3 protein: CASQGGLSNSGQYF
clone size: many; J gene: TRBJ2-7; D gene: .; V gene: TRBV7-2; CDR3 DNA: TGTGCCAGCAGCCTAGCGCGGACGACCTACGAGCAGTACTTC; CDR3 protein: CASSLARTTYEQYF
clone size: many; J gene: TRBJ2-3; D gene: TRBD1; V gene: TRBV29-1; CDR3 DNA: TGCAGCGTTGTCCTCTTACAGGGGGCAACAGATACGCAGTATTTT; CDR3 protein: CSVVLLQGATDTQYF
clone size: few; J gene: TRBJ2-5; D gene: .; V gene: TRBV14; CDR3 DNA: TGTGCCAGCAGCCACTCAGGGAGCTCGGAGACCCAGTACTTC; CDR3 protein: CASSHSGSSETQYF
clone size: few; J gene: TRBJ2-7; D gene: TRBD2; V gene: TRBV12-3/TRBV12-4; CDR3 DNA: TGTGCCAGCAGCCTGCGGACTAGCGGGAGGCGAGCCTACGAGCAGTACTTC; CDR3 protein: CASSLRTSGRRAYEQYF
clone size: few; J gene: TRBJ1-2; D gene: TRBD1; V gene: TRBV2; CDR3 DNA: TGTGCCAGCAGCGGATGGGACAGGGGGCTTTATGGCTACACCTTC; CDR3 protein: CASSGWDRGLYGYTF
clone size: many; J gene: TRBJ2-7; D gene: TRBD2; V gene: TRBV20-1; CDR3 DNA: TGCAGTGCTCCGGGACTAGCGACCTACGAGCAGTACTTC; CDR3 protein: CSAPGLATYEQYF
clone size: many; J gene: TRBJ2-3; D gene: TRBD2; V gene: TRBV15; CDR3 DNA: TGTGCCACCAGCAGAGTTAGCGGGGGGACAGATACGCAGTATTTT; CDR3 protein: CATSRVSGGTDTQYF
clone size: .; J gene: TRBJ2-1; D gene: .; V gene: TRBV5-1; CDR3 DNA: TGCGCCAGTAAGGGGCTCGGCCACTCTGAGCAGTTCTTC; CDR3 protein: CASKGLGHSEQFF
clone size: many; J gene: TRBJ1-2; D gene: TRBD1; V gene: TRBV6-5; CDR3 DNA: TGTGCCAGCAGTTACGGCTCCTCGGGCAGGGGGAGCTATGGCTACACCTTC; CDR3 protein: CASSYGSSGRGSYGYTF
clone size: .; J gene: TRBJ2-1; D gene: TRBD2; V gene: TRBV20-1; CDR3 DNA: TGCAGTGCCGGGACGGGGGGCAATGAGCAGTTCTTC; CDR3 protein: CSAGTGGNEQFF
clone size: many; J gene: TRBJ2-7; D gene: TRBD1; V gene: TRBV5-1; CDR3 DNA: TGCGCCAGCAGCTCGGGCGGGACAGGGCCCTACGAGCAGTACTTC; CDR3 protein: CASSSGGTGPYEQYF
clone size: .; J gene: TRBJ1-2; D gene: .; V gene: TRBV7-9; CDR3 DNA: TGTGCCAGCAGCGCATTGCCGGTCGCTGGCTTC; CDR3 protein: CASSALPVAGF
clone size: many; J gene: TRBJ2-7; D gene: TRBD1; V gene: TRBV6-5; CDR3 DNA: TGTGCCAGCAGTTACCCGTCCCTCGGGACAGGGGGCGTTCTGGACGAGCAGTACTTC; CDR3 protein: CASSYPSLGTGGVLDEQYF